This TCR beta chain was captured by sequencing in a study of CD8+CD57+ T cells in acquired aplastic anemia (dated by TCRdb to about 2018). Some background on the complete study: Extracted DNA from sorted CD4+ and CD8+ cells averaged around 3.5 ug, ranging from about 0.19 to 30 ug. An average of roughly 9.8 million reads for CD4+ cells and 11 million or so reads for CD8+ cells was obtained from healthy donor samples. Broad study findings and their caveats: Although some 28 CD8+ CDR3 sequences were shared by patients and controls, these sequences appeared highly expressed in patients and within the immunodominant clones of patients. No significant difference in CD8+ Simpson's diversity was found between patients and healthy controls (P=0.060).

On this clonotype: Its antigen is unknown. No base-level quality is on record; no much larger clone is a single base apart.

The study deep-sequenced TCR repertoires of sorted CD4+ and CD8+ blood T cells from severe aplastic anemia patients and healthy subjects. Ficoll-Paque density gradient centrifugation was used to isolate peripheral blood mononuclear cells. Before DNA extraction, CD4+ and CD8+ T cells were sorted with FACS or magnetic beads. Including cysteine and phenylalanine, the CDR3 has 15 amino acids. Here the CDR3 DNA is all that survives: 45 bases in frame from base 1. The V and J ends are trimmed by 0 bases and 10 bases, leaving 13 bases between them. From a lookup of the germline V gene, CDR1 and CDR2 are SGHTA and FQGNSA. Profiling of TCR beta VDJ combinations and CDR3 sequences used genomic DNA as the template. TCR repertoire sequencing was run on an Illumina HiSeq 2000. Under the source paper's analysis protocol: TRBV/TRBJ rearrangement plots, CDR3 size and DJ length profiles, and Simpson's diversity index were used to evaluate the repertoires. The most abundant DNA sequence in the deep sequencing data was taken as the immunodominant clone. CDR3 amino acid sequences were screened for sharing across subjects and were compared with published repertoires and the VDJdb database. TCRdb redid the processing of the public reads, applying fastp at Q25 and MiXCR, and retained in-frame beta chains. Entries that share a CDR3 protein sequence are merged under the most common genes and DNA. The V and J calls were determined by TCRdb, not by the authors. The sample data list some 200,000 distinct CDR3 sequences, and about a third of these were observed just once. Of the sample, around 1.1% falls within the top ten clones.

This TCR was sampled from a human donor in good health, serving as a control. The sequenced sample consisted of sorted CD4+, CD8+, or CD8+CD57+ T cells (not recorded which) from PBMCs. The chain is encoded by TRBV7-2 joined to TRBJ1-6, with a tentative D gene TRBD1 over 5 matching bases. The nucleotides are TGTGCCAGCAGCTTAGCGGAGGGGTTGAGGTCACCCCTCCACTTT. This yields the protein CASSLAEGLRSPLHF.